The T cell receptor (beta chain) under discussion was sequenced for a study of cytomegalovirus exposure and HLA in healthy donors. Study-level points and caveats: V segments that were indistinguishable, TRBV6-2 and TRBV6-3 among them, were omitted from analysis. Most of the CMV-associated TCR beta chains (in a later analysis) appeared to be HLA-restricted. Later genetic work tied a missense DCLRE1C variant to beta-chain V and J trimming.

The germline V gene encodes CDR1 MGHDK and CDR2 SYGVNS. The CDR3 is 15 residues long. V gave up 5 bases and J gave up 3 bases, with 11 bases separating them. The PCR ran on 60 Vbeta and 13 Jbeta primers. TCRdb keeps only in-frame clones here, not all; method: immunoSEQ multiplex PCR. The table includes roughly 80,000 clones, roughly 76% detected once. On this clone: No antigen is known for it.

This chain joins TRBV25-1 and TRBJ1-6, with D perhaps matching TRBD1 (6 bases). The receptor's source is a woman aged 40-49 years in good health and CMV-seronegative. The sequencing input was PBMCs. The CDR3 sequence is CASSPGQSYNSPLHF. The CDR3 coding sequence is TGTGCCAGCAGTCCAGGACAGAGCTATAATTCACCCCTCCACTTT.